These T cell receptor beta chains were read from a single sample in a study of cytomegalovirus exposure and HLA in healthy donors. Assay used: immunoSEQ multiplex PCR; TCRdb lists only in-frame clones, some missing. The sample has 85,000 to 110,000 clones; 76% are singletons. Sequencing was performed on PBMCs. These receptors all stem from a woman aged 18-29 years in good health and CMV-seropositive. Each CDR3 is given with its conserved first and last residue. Each record gives: V gene, CDR3 length, J gene, clone size, D gene, CDR3 protein, CDR3 DNA. D genes are given only for firm matches. Part of the rows lack a size; the others show once, few, many or a class for expanded clones.

v_call: TRBV19
cdr3_length: 18
j_call: TRBJ2-3
clone_size: -
d_call: TRBD2
cdr3_aa: CASSQSRTSGLSGDTQYF
cdr3_nt: TGTGCCAGTAGCCAGAGCAGGACTAGCGGCCTCTCAGGGGATACGCAGTATTTT

v_call: TRBV7-9
cdr3_length: 15
j_call: TRBJ2-5
clone_size: -
d_call: TRBD2
cdr3_aa: CASSSGLAGAETQYF
cdr3_nt: TGTGCCAGCAGCTCGGGACTAGCGGGGGCCGAGACCCAGTACTTC

v_call: TRBV11-3
cdr3_length: 15
j_call: TRBJ1-1
clone_size: few
d_call: -
cdr3_aa: CASAVSSTGNTEAFF
cdr3_nt: TGTGCCAGCGCCGTCTCATCCACAGGGAACACTGAAGCTTTCTTT

v_call: TRBV7-3
cdr3_length: 14
j_call: TRBJ2-3
clone_size: -
d_call: -
cdr3_aa: CASSLGREADTQYF
cdr3_nt: TGTGCCAGCAGCTTGGGCAGGGAGGCAGATACGCAGTATTTT

v_call: TRBV19
cdr3_length: 14
j_call: TRBJ1-5
clone_size: -
d_call: -
cdr3_aa: CASRNRVGNQPQHF
cdr3_nt: TGTGCCAGTAGGAACAGGGTTGGCAATCAGCCCCAGCATTTT

v_call: TRBV6-5
cdr3_length: 12
j_call: TRBJ2-7
clone_size: -
d_call: -
cdr3_aa: CASSYSNNEQYF
cdr3_nt: TGTGCCAGCAGTTACTCGAACAACGAGCAGTACTTC

v_call: TRBV2
cdr3_length: 13
j_call: TRBJ1-2
clone_size: -
d_call: -
cdr3_aa: CASFSGSLGGYTF
cdr3_nt: TGTGCCAGCTTTTCAGGGTCATTGGGTGGCTACACCTTC

v_call: TRBV19
cdr3_length: 16
j_call: TRBJ2-5
clone_size: -
d_call: TRBD2
cdr3_aa: CASSMGASGDQETQYF
cdr3_nt: TGTGCCAGTAGTATGGGGGCTAGCGGGGATCAAGAGACCCAGTACTTC

v_call: TRBV2
cdr3_length: 12
j_call: TRBJ1-3
clone_size: -
d_call: -
cdr3_aa: CASPQEGHTIYF
cdr3_nt: TGTGCCAGCCCCCAGGAGGGGCACACCATATATTTT

v_call: TRBV10-1
cdr3_length: 15
j_call: TRBJ2-2
clone_size: -
d_call: TRBD1
cdr3_aa: CASSSGQGDTGELFF
cdr3_nt: TGCGCCAGCAGCTCCGGACAGGGGGACACCGGGGAGCTGTTTTTT

v_call: TRBV4-1
cdr3_length: 16
j_call: TRBJ1-1
clone_size: -
d_call: TRBD1
cdr3_aa: CASSQIYRGRDAEAFF
cdr3_nt: TGCGCCAGCAGCCAAATCTACAGGGGGAGGGACGCTGAAGCTTTCTTT

v_call: TRBV2
cdr3_length: 15
j_call: TRBJ2-5
clone_size: -
d_call: -
cdr3_aa: CASTEQAISQETQYF
cdr3_nt: TGTGCCAGCACGGAACAGGCCATTTCCCAAGAGACCCAGTACTTC

v_call: TRBV4-3
cdr3_length: 17
j_call: TRBJ2-7
clone_size: -
d_call: -
cdr3_aa: CASSRGFRRGPEGEQYF
cdr3_nt: TGCGCCAGCAGCAGGGGTTTTAGGCGGGGGCCGGAGGGCGAGCAGTACTTC

v_call: TRBV6-1
cdr3_length: 13
j_call: TRBJ2-7
clone_size: -
d_call: -
cdr3_aa: CASSDLIQVEQYF
cdr3_nt: TGTGCCAGCAGTGACTTGATACAGGTCGAGCAGTACTTC

v_call: TRBV11-2
cdr3_length: 17
j_call: TRBJ2-6
clone_size: -
d_call: -
cdr3_aa: CASSFGQLPSGANVLTF
cdr3_nt: TGTGCCAGCAGCTTTGGACAGCTGCCCTCTGGGGCCAACGTCCTGACTTTC

v_call: TRBV11-1
cdr3_length: 15
j_call: TRBJ2-5
clone_size: -
d_call: TRBD2
cdr3_aa: CASSVGLAGTETQYF
cdr3_nt: TGTGCCAGCAGCGTGGGACTAGCGGGGACCGAGACCCAGTACTTC

v_call: TRBV10-3
cdr3_length: 12
j_call: TRBJ2-5
clone_size: -
d_call: -
cdr3_aa: CAINRGAETQYF
cdr3_nt: TGTGCCATCAATCGGGGGGCAGAGACCCAGTACTTC

v_call: TRBV6-5
cdr3_length: 12
j_call: TRBJ1-2
clone_size: -
d_call: TRBD1
cdr3_aa: CASSTGNYGYTF
cdr3_nt: TGTGCCAGCTCGACAGGGAACTATGGCTACACCTTC

v_call: TRBV5-6
cdr3_length: 14
j_call: TRBJ2-7
clone_size: -
d_call: -
cdr3_aa: CASSLVAASYEQYF
cdr3_nt: TGTGCCAGCAGCTTGGTTGCGGCCTCCTACGAGCAGTACTTC

v_call: TRBV7-9
cdr3_length: 16
j_call: TRBJ1-1
clone_size: -
d_call: TRBD1
cdr3_aa: CASSLQQTGGLTEAFF
cdr3_nt: TGTGCCAGCAGTTTACAACAGACAGGGGGCCTCACTGAAGCTTTCTTT

v_call: TRBV7-2
cdr3_length: 15
j_call: TRBJ2-5
clone_size: -
d_call: TRBD2
cdr3_aa: CASSLAGGTEETQYF
cdr3_nt: TGTGCCAGCAGCTTAGCCGGGGGGACTGAAGAGACCCAGTACTTC

v_call: TRBV6-1
cdr3_length: 15
j_call: TRBJ2-1
clone_size: few
d_call: TRBD2
cdr3_aa: CASSEGLAGYNEQFF
cdr3_nt: TGTGCCAGCAGTGAAGGACTAGCGGGTTACAATGAGCAGTTCTTC

v_call: TRBV28
cdr3_length: 18
j_call: TRBJ1-5
clone_size: -
d_call: TRBD1
cdr3_aa: CASSSVGTGPYSNQPQHF
cdr3_nt: TGTGCCAGCAGTTCCGTGGGGACAGGGCCTTATAGCAATCAGCCCCAGCATTTT

v_call: TRBV5-4
cdr3_length: 16
j_call: TRBJ2-5
clone_size: -
d_call: -
cdr3_aa: CASSPVSGLPQETQYF
cdr3_nt: TGTGCCAGCAGCCCCGTCTCGGGACTGCCCCAAGAGACCCAGTACTTC

v_call: TRBV9
cdr3_length: 15
j_call: TRBJ2-2
clone_size: -
d_call: TRBD2
cdr3_aa: CASSVGGDYLRELFF
cdr3_nt: TGTGCCAGCAGCGTAGGCGGGGACTACTTGAGGGAGCTGTTTTTT

v_call: TRBV5-5
cdr3_length: 17
j_call: TRBJ1-5
clone_size: -
d_call: -
cdr3_aa: CASSLAILGRRDQPQHF
cdr3_nt: TGTGCCAGCAGCTTGGCCATTCTGGGGCGTAGGGATCAGCCCCAGCATTTT

v_call: TRBV28
cdr3_length: 14
j_call: TRBJ2-7
clone_size: -
d_call: TRBD2
cdr3_aa: CASSPVAGKIEQYF
cdr3_nt: TGTGCCAGCAGTCCGGTAGCGGGGAAGATCGAGCAGTACTTC

v_call: TRBV9
cdr3_length: 13
j_call: TRBJ2-5
clone_size: -
d_call: -
cdr3_aa: CASTGGVGETQYF
cdr3_nt: TGTGCCAGCACCGGCGGGGTGGGGGAGACCCAGTACTTC

v_call: TRBV19
cdr3_length: 13
j_call: TRBJ1-1
clone_size: -
d_call: -
cdr3_aa: CASSTRQNTEAFF
cdr3_nt: TGTGCCAGTAGTACCCGACAGAACACTGAAGCTTTCTTT

v_call: TRBV5-1
cdr3_length: 15
j_call: TRBJ2-2
clone_size: -
d_call: -
cdr3_aa: CASLLEGGSTGELFF
cdr3_nt: TGCGCCAGCCTCTTAGAGGGGGGGAGCACCGGGGAGCTGTTTTTT

v_call: TRBV30
cdr3_length: 19
j_call: TRBJ1-1
clone_size: -
d_call: TRBD1
cdr3_aa: CAWRGGQGPPQLLNTEAFF
cdr3_nt: TGTGCCTGGAGGGGGGGACAGGGGCCACCACAATTGTTGAACACTGAAGCTTTCTTT

v_call: TRBV5-1
cdr3_length: 13
j_call: TRBJ2-3
clone_size: once
d_call: -
cdr3_aa: CASSAETGDTQYF
cdr3_nt: TGCGCCAGCAGCGCGGAGACTGGAGATACGCAGTATTTT

v_call: TRBV6-1
cdr3_length: 17
j_call: TRBJ2-7
clone_size: -
d_call: TRBD2
cdr3_aa: CASSDLLLAGGVYEQYF
cdr3_nt: TGTGCCAGCAGTGACCTCCTTCTAGCGGGAGGGGTCTACGAGCAGTACTTC

v_call: TRBV12-5
cdr3_length: 12
j_call: TRBJ1-2
clone_size: -
d_call: -
cdr3_aa: CASGLAIGGYTF
cdr3_nt: TGTGCTAGTGGTTTGGCCATCGGTGGCTACACCTTC

v_call: TRBV11-2
cdr3_length: 14
j_call: TRBJ2-1
clone_size: -
d_call: -
cdr3_aa: CASIRQPAYNEQFF
cdr3_nt: TGTGCCAGCATCCGACAGCCGGCTTACAATGAGCAGTTCTTC